One T cell receptor beta chain is described in this entry. The TCR beta repertoire was assessed by survey-level immunoSEQ sequencing. Profiled with immunoSEQ multiplex PCR; TCRdb holds only in-frame clones, not every one. Of around 49,000 clones in the sample, more than 80% are singletons; the top ten hold around 10%. Trimming stripped 7 bases from V and 1 base from J, with 16 bases between. The CDR3 consists of 15 residues. Germline loops: CDR1 MNHEY, CDR2 SVGAGI. The V call is TRBV6-5, the J call TRBJ1-1, with TRBD1 as a possible D gene (5 bases). The sequence was obtained from a man aged 35-49 years with rheumatoid arthritis. Sequencing was done on a sample of PBMCs. The CDR3 loop reads CASTPSRRGNTEAFF. CDR3 coding DNA: TGTGCCAGCACCCCCTCAAGGAGGGGGAACACTGAAGCTTTCTTT.